The 28 T cell receptor beta chains given below trace back to one sample, sequenced in a study of spatial heterogeneity in lung cancer (dated 2019 in TCRdb). This specimen's time point label, per the study, means: sample taken at primary tumor resection. Without any cell sorting, TCR sequencing was performed on whole RNA extracted either from tumor and nontumor lung tissue or from cryopreserved PBMC samples. Receptor libraries were prepared by 5' RACE. The sequencing machine was a NextSeq 500. TCRdb trimmed the raw reads at Q25, called clones with MiXCR and kept productive beta chains. Each entry merges the rows of one CDR3 protein and shows their most common DNA and genes. The sample table holds about 23,000 distinct CDR3 sequences, of which less than 5.5% were seen once. About 5% of the sample is taken by the ten largest. The starting material was PBMCs, obtained at surgery. These receptors were collected from a male donor with early-stage non-small cell lung cancer.

This clonotype was seen at least ten times. The CDR3 bases are TGTGCCAGCACCCGTGGGGACAGGGGTCACGAGCAGTACTTC. As protein: CASTRGDRGHEQYF. The chain joins TRBV28 to TRBJ2-7; 10 nucleotides match TRBD1. The CDR3 spans 14 residues. Germline CDR1 reads MDHEN; CDR2 reads SYDVKM. The trim removed 7 bases at V and 5 bases at J, leaving 8 bases unmatched.

In its sample, this clonotype was seen a few times. The gene calls are TRBV7-2 and TRBJ2-3; a weak D match, TRBD1 (5 bases). The CDR3 is 14 residues long. CDR1 is SGHTA, CDR2 FQGNSA, per germline. The V gene lost 2 bases and the J gene lost 4 bases, with 10 bases spanning the gap. The DNA of the CDR3 is TGTGCCAGCAGCTTACAGGGCGGTGCAGATACGCAGTATTTT. Translating gives CASSLQGGADTQYF.

Details on this clonotype: A much bigger clone sits one base away, suggesting this may be a read error. V is TRBV28 and J is TRBJ2-5; 8 bases agree with TRBD1. J was trimmed by 5 bases and V by 4 bases; bases with no gene match: 9. CDR1 MDHEN and CDR2 SYDVKM come from the germline V gene. The CDR3 is made up of 15 amino acids. CDR3: CASSYNRGEAETQYF. CDR3 bases: TGTGCCAGCAGTTACAACAGGGGGGAGGCGGAGACCCAGTACTTC. Full variable domain (rest looked up from reference TRBV28 and TRBJ2-5): DVKVTQSSRYLVKRTGEKVFLECVQDMDHENMFWYRQDPGLGLRLIYFSYDVKMKEKGDIPEGYSVSREKKERFSLILESASTNQTSMYLCASSYNRGEAETQYFGPGTRLLVL.

This clonotype was detected ten times or more. V and J are TRBV12-3 or TRBV12-4 and TRBJ2-6; D remains ambiguous. V lost 4 bases to trimming and J lost 0 bases, with 7 bases between them. CDR3 length equals 15 residues. The CDR3 region is CASSYTTSGANVLTF. The CDR3 nucleotides read TGTGCCAGCAGTTACACTACCTCTGGGGCCAACGTCCTGACTTTC.

This clonotype was counted many times. The chain is built from TRBV7-9 and TRBJ1-4; TRBD1 agrees at 7 bases. Per germline, CDR1 SEHNR and CDR2 FQNEAQ (reference sequence). This CDR3 is built from 14 residues. Trimming at V came to 5 bases and at J to 6 bases, leaving 6 bases not matched to a gene. CDR3 sequence reads: CASSDREVDEKLFF. The CDR3 DNA sequence: TGTGCCAGCAGCGACAGGGAAGTAGATGAAAAACTGTTTTTT.

This clonotype appeared many times. This rearrangement joins TRBV7-3 to TRBJ2-1; 8 bases are a match to TRBD1. Germline V gene sequence: CDR1 SGHTA, CDR2 FQGTGA. The CDR3 is 16 residues long. Unmatched junction bases numbered 12, after V lost 2 bases and J lost 9 bases. CDR3 sequence reads: CASSLLGDRGRGEQFF. CDR3 sequence (DNA): TGTGCCAGCAGCTTACTTGGAGACAGGGGACGGGGTGAGCAGTTCTTC.

The rearrangement joins TRBV2 to TRBJ2-3, with a possible D match to TRBD2 (6 bases). CDR3 size: 12 residues. V lost 7 bases and J 4 bases, leaving 9 bases between the germline ends. Germline V CDR1 and CDR2: SNHLY, FYNNEI. This CDR3 is CASNSGADTQYF. CDR3 coding DNA: TGTGCCAGCAATAGCGGCGCAGATACGCAGTATTTT.

At least ten counts were recorded for this clonotype. V is TRBV7-3 and J is TRBJ2-6; D possibly corresponds to TRBD2 (5 bases). Per the germline V gene, CDR1 is SGHTA and CDR2 is FQGTGA. Trimming stripped 2 bases from V and 4 bases from J, with 9 bases between. The length of the CDR3 is 15 residues. This chain's CDR3 is CASSLEGAGANVLTF. CDR3 coding DNA: TGTGCCAGCAGCTTAGAGGGAGCGGGGGCCAACGTCCTGACTTTC. The complete variable domain, with remaining parts taken from reference TRBV7-3 and TRBJ2-6, reads GAGVSQTPSNKVTEKGKYVELRCDPISGHTALYWYRQSLGQGPEFLIYFQGTGAADDSGLPNDRFFAVRPEGSVSTLKIQRTERGDSAVYLCASSLEGAGANVLTFGAGSRLTVL.

This clonotype was counted at least ten times. The rearrangement joins TRBV11-2 to TRBJ2-7, with TRBD2 matching over 9 bases. Germline V CDR1 and CDR2: SGHAT, FQNNGV. J was trimmed by 7 bases and V by 1 base; bases with no gene match: 17. The CDR3 has 18 amino acids. The CDR3 sequence is CASSLGFSGSTQFVEQYF. CDR3 nucleotides: TGTGCCAGCAGCTTAGGGTTTAGCGGGAGCACACAGTTCGTAGAGCAGTACTTC.

This clonotype was seen at least ten times. V usage is TRBV20-1 and J usage is TRBJ1-2; D is possibly TRBD1 (6 bases). The CDR3 loop spans 15 amino acids. Germline assignment: CDR1 DFQATT and CDR2 SNEGSKA (reference sequence). V lost 7 bases to trimming and J lost 4 bases, with 22 bases between them. CDR3 in amino acids: CSGRSYTGMVYGYTF. The DNA of the CDR3 is TGCAGTGGGCGCTCTTATACAGGGATGGTCTATGGCTACACCTTC.

This clonotype was detected ten times or more. The chain is built from TRBV12-3 or TRBV12-4 and TRBJ1-4; TRBD1 matches 7 bases. Trimming cost V 4 bases and J 3 bases; bases outside gene matches: 5. The CDR3 loop spans 15 amino acids. CDR3 nucleotides: TGTGCCAGCAGTTACCGACAGGGATCTAATGAAAAACTGTTTTTT. As protein: CASSYRQGSNEKLFF.

This clonotype has at least ten counts. The chain joins TRBV5-1 to TRBJ1-1; possibly TRBD1 for D (5 bases). This CDR3 region has 15 residues. CDR1 is SGHRS, CDR2 YFSETQ, per germline. Trimming took 2 bases from V and 6 from J, leaving 17 bases between them. The CDR3 loop reads CASSLLGQEGAEAFF. As DNA, the CDR3 is TGCGCCAGCAGCTTACTTGGGCAGGAAGGGGCTGAAGCTTTCTTT.

This clonotype was detected a few times. V and J are TRBV18 and TRBJ2-5, with TRBD2 matching 8 bases. CDR1 and CDR2 (germline): KGHSH, LQKENI. J lost 6 bases, V lost 6 bases, and 3 bases had no gene match. CDR3 length: 12 residues. This CDR3 reads CASSPGGKTQYF. For the CDR3, the DNA is TGTGCCAGCTCGCCGGGGGGGAAGACCCAGTACTTC.

This clonotype was observed many times. CDR3 protein: CASSSSWGNTGELFF. CDR3 nucleotides: TGTGCCAGCAGCTCCTCCTGGGGGAACACCGGGGAGCTGTTTTTT. This rearrangement joins TRBV7-9 to TRBJ2-2, with D uncertain. Trimming pared 4 bases from V and 1 base from J, leaving 10 bases between. The CDR3 extends over 15 amino acids. CDR1 SEHNR and CDR2 FQNEAQ come from the germline V gene (reference sequence).

This clonotype showed up many times. The chain is built from TRBV7-2 and TRBJ2-2; D gene uncertain. Looked up from germline, CDR1 is SGHTA and CDR2 is FQGNSA. This CDR3 has 14 residues. Deletions cut 1 base from V and 2 bases from J, with 5 bases between. CDR3 region: CASSLDYNTGELFF. DNA for the CDR3: TGTGCCAGCAGCTTAGATTATAACACCGGGGAGCTGTTTTTT.

This clonotype was detected ten times or more. The genes are TRBV27 and TRBJ1-4; D not certain. In germline, CDR1 is MNHEY, CDR2 SMNVEV (reference sequence). This CDR3 spans 14 amino acids. V lost 4 bases and J 4 bases, leaving 10 bases between the germline ends. The CDR3 region is CASSSRRGNEKLFF. In DNA form, the CDR3 reads TGTGCCAGCAGTTCCCGACGGGGTAATGAAAAACTGTTTTTT.

This clonotype appeared many times. The V call is TRBV5-1, the J call TRBJ2-5; tentatively, D is TRBD1 (5 bases). The germline V and J ends were trimmed by 1 base and 5 bases, with 18 bases remaining between them. Germline-derived CDR1 and CDR2 are SGHRS and YFSETQ. CDR3 length: 16 amino acids. The CDR3 reads CASSLLKGLGRETQYF. The CDR3, as DNA: TGCGCCAGCAGCTTGTTAAAGGGGCTTGGTCGGGAGACCCAGTACTTC.

This clonotype was counted at least ten times. V and J are TRBV2 and TRBJ2-5, with 9 bases that match TRBD1. Per germline, CDR1 SNHLY and CDR2 FYNNEI. This CDR3 is 15 amino acids long. V gave up 3 bases and J gave up 7 bases; unmatched junction bases: 9. CDR3 DNA: TGTGCCAGCAGTGATAACGGACAGGGGCGGGGGACCCAGTACTTC. As protein: CASSDNGQGRGTQYF.

Many counts were recorded for this clonotype. The chain joins TRBV7-2 to TRBJ2-5; unclear D gene. Per the germline V gene, CDR1 is SGHTA and CDR2 is FQGNSA. Trimming left V 7 bases short and J 1 base short, with 10 bases between. The CDR3 is 13 residues long. CDR3 amino acids: CASNLNPQETQYF. For the CDR3, the DNA is TGTGCCAGCAACCTGAACCCCCAAGAGACCCAGTACTTC.

There are many counts of this clonotype. The chain is built from TRBV7-2 and TRBJ1-1, with 9 bases that match TRBD1. The trim removed 3 bases at V and 0 bases at J, leaving 5 bases unmatched. Germline V gives CDR1 SGHTA, CDR2 FQGNSA. This CDR3 contains 16 residues. The CDR3 DNA sequence: TGTGCCAGCAGCTTCGGTGGGACAGGGTTGAACACTGAAGCTTTCTTT. This translates into CASSFGGTGLNTEAFF.

This clonotype was seen at least ten times. The chain joins TRBV7-2 to TRBJ1-1; D call uncertain. V was shortened by 4 bases and J by 1 base, with 7 bases between the two germline ends. Germline V gene lookup returns CDR1 SGHTA and CDR2 FQGNSA. The CDR3 sequence is 13 residues long. The CDR3 DNA reads as TGTGCCAGCAGCTACTTCCGGAACACTGAAGCTTTCTTT. Amino acid sequence: CASSYFRNTEAFF.

This clonotype has at least ten counts. V is TRBV3-1 and J is TRBJ2-7, with 7 bases identical to TRBD2. J was trimmed by 6 bases and V by 4 bases; bases with no gene match: 12. The CDR3 is made up of 15 amino acids. Germline CDR1 LGHDT, CDR2 YNNKEL (reference sequence). The CDR3 protein is CASSPRPAGVPEQYF. The CDR3 nucleotides read TGTGCCAGCAGCCCAAGGCCCGCGGGAGTGCCCGAGCAGTACTTC.

This clonotype is medium-sized by share. The chain couples TRBV29-1 to TRBJ2-1; D perhaps matches TRBD1 (6 bases). The ends were cut back, 7 bases at V and 6 bases at J, with 13 bases in the middle. Germline CDR1 is SQVTM and CDR2 is ANQGSEA. The CDR3 sequence is 12 residues long. The chain's CDR3 is CSARQAGNEQFF. The CDR3 bases are TGCAGCGCGCGACAGGCGGGCAATGAGCAGTTCTTC.

Many counts were recorded for this clonotype. The chain uses TRBV11-1 and TRBJ2-7; TRBD1 aligns across 8 bases. CDR1 and CDR2 (germline): SGHAT, FQDESV (reference sequence). After removal of 3 bases from V and 5 bases from J, the junction contained 3 bases not matched to a gene. The CDR3 extends over 13 amino acids. The CDR3 region has the DNA TGTGCCAGCAGCTTTGCAGGGGGCGACGAGCAGTACTTC. Residues: CASSFAGGDEQYF.

The sample holds many counts of this clonotype. The genes are TRBV28 and TRBJ2-1; D uncertain. V shed 6 bases and J shed 0 bases, with 9 bases lying between them. Germline V gene lookup returns CDR1 MDHEN and CDR2 SYDVKM. CDR3 length equals 14 residues. The CDR3 reads CASRTPNSYNEQFF. As DNA, the CDR3 is TGTGCCAGCAGGACTCCCAACTCCTACAATGAGCAGTTCTTC.

This clonotype has just a few counts. This sequence joins TRBV20-1 and TRBJ1-3, with TRBD1 as a possible D gene (6 bases). CDR1 and CDR2 from the germline V gene are DFQATT and SNEGSKA (reference sequence). The CDR3 consists of 14 residues. Deletions cut 6 bases from V and 0 bases from J, with 12 bases between. CDR3 protein: CSAVGGHSGNTIYF. DNA for the CDR3: TGCAGTGCAGTAGGGGGACACTCTGGAAACACCATATATTTT.

This clonotype occurred many times. The gene calls are TRBV20-1 and TRBJ2-5; 9 bases match TRBD1. Trimming at V came to 6 bases and at J to 3 bases, leaving 8 bases not matched to a gene. The CDR3 totals 14 residues. Germline values: CDR1 DFQATT, CDR2 SNEGSKA (reference sequence). DNA for the CDR3: TGCAGTGCAAACACAGGGGGCGGGAAAGAGACCCAGTACTTC. This gives the protein CSANTGGGKETQYF.

This clonotype was picked up many times. The chain employs TRBV24-1 and TRBJ2-7, with D perhaps TRBD2 (5 bases). Germline CDR1 KGHDR, CDR2 SFDVKD. The CDR3 has 16 residues. V lost 4 bases and J lost 3, with 18 bases in between. CDR3 DNA: TGTGCCACCAGTGACATCGAGGCGGGTGGATACTACGAGCAGTACTTC. This translates into CATSDIEAGGYYEQYF.